Below are 23 T cell receptor beta chains sequenced from a single sample in a study of T-cell memory formation after mild COVID-19. One entry per CDR3 protein results from TCRdb running MiXCR on the 5' RACE reads. The sample has about 560,000 distinct CDR3 sequences; roughly 21% are singletons. The source material was PBMCs or a T cell subset sorted from them (not recorded which). These receptors all stem from an adult woman who had mild COVID-19 (a few samples of this study predate the infection). Cell type and time point are not known.

The rearrangement uses TRBV15 and TRBJ1-5; the D is unclear. Trimming stripped 3 bases from V and 5 bases from J, with 14 bases between. This CDR3 spans 15 amino acids. The germline V gene encodes CDR1 LNHNV and CDR2 YYDKDF (reference sequence). CDR3 in DNA: TGTGCCACCAGCAGGGTAGAGTTCCTGTATCAGCCCCAGCATTTT. Translation gives CATSRVEFLYQPQHF.

This clonotype was observed a few times. This chain connects TRBV29-1 to TRBJ1-2, with D possibly matching TRBD1 (5 bases). Per germline, CDR1 SQVTM and CDR2 ANQGSEA. CDR3 length: 13 amino acids. Trimming pared 4 bases from V and 3 bases from J, leaving 12 bases between. DNA for the CDR3: TGCAGCGTTGGGGGGGTTAAGGACTATGGCTACACCTTC. This sequence encodes CSVGGVKDYGYTF.

The chain combines TRBV20-1 with TRBJ2-1; no definite D call. The CDR3 is 16 residues long. Germline V gives CDR1 DFQATT, CDR2 SNEGSKA (reference sequence). Trimming left V 4 bases short and J 0 bases short, with 16 bases between. The CDR3 spells CSANLRAAASYNEQFF. Written as DNA, the CDR3 is TGCAGTGCTAATTTGCGCGCGGCCGCCTCCTACAATGAGCAGTTCTTC.

This chain connects TRBV6-6 to TRBJ2-1; no firm D call. In germline, CDR1 is MNHNY, CDR2 SVGAGI (reference sequence). The CDR3 consists of 12 residues. With 6 bases removed from V and 8 bases from J, the gap between germline ends came to 11 bases. CDR3 amino acids: CASSLPADEQFF. Here the CDR3 DNA reads TGTGCCAGCAGCTTACCTGCAGATGAGCAGTTCTTC.

This clonotype was recorded a few times. The CDR3 region is CASWETGAYNEQFF. CDR3 coding DNA: TGTGCCAGCTGGGAAACAGGGGCCTACAATGAGCAGTTCTTC. V is TRBV7-8 and J is TRBJ2-1, with 7 bases matching TRBD1. The CDR3 totals 14 residues. CDR1 and CDR2 from the germline V gene are SGHVS and FQNEAQ. The V segment lost 8 bases and the J segment 2 bases; nucleotides outside the gene matches: 6.

This clonotype has a handful of counts. V gene TRBV12-3 or TRBV12-4 combines with J gene TRBJ2-3; D is unresolved. Trimming cost V 6 bases and J 0 bases, with 13 bases left between them. This CDR3 spans 15 amino acids. CDR3 DNA sequence: TGTGCCAGCAGCTTACGAGCGACTAGCACAGATACGCAGTATTTT. Its translation: CASSLRATSTDTQYF.

The chain links TRBV6-5 to TRBJ1-3; no firm D call. Trimming took 5 bases from V and 7 from J, leaving 18 bases between them. This CDR3 comprises 15 residues. The germline V gene has CDR1 MNHEY and CDR2 SVGAGI. The CDR3 sequence: CASSISSGAGNTIYF. The CDR3 nucleotides read TGTGCCAGCAGTATATCTTCCGGTGCCGGGAACACCATATATTTT.

The J gene is TRBJ2-1, the V gene TRBV24-1, with D perhaps matching TRBD1 (6 bases). Germline V lookup: CDR1 KGHDR, CDR2 SFDVKD. V lost 3 bases and J lost 0, with 11 bases in between. The CDR3 runs to 16 residues. The CDR3 nucleotides read TGTGCCACCAGTGATCTGGACAGCGGCTCCTACAATGAGCAGTTCTTC. Amino acids: CATSDLDSGSYNEQFF.

The V call is TRBV4-2, the J call TRBJ2-1; 7 positions agree with TRBD2. The CDR3 consists of 17 residues. V lost 0 bases and J lost 3; bases outside the gene matches: 8. Germline V gene sequence: CDR1 LGHNA, CDR2 YNFKEQ. CDR3 sequence: CASSQDSGASGYNEQFF. For the CDR3, the DNA is TGTGCCAGCAGCCAAGATTCCGGAGCTAGCGGCTACAATGAGCAGTTCTTC.

The chain joins TRBV5-1 to TRBJ1-4; 9 bases match TRBD1. CDR3 length equals 15 residues. V gave up 0 bases and J gave up 5 bases; unmatched junction bases: 2. Germline CDR1 and CDR2: SGHRS and YFSETQ. For the CDR3, the DNA is TGCGCCAGCAGCTTGGATGGACAGGGGAATGAAAAACTGTTTTTT. Its translation: CASSLDGQGNEKLFF.

This clonotype turned up a few times. The chain recombines TRBV12-3 or TRBV12-4 with TRBJ2-2; TRBD2 aligns across 7 bases. Trimming took 6 bases from V and 0 from J; bases not matched to a gene: 10. This CDR3 is built from 17 residues. CDR3 in amino acids: CASSRYSGTTNTGELFF. In DNA, the CDR3 is TGTGCCAGCAGCCGATACTCCGGGACTACGAACACCGGGGAGCTGTTTTTT.

The rearrangement uses TRBV7-2 and TRBJ2-1; 8 bases match TRBD1. The CDR3 is 14 residues long. V shed 5 bases and J 2 bases; nucleotides not matched to a gene: 2. Looked up from germline, CDR1 is SGHTA and CDR2 is FQGNSA. The CDR3 loop is CASSRQGTYNEQFF. The CDR3 nucleotides are TGTGCCAGCAGCAGACAGGGGACCTACAATGAGCAGTTCTTC.

The V call is TRBV9, the J call TRBJ2-3, with 10 bases fitting TRBD2. V was clipped by 3 bases and J by 7 bases; unmatched bases: 8. The CDR3 length is 15 residues. Germline lookup yields CDR1 SGDLS and CDR2 YYNGEE. Here the CDR3 reads CASSGQAGGINTQYF. For the CDR3, the DNA is TGTGCCAGCAGCGGCCAAGCGGGGGGGATAAATACGCAGTATTTT.

This sequence joins TRBV29-1 and TRBJ2-7; D may be TRBD1 (5 bases). Germline V gene data show CDR1 as SQVTM and CDR2 as ANQGSEA. Trimming stripped 5 bases from V and 1 base from J, with 12 bases between. The CDR3 extends over 13 amino acids. CDR3 in amino acids: CSVRQGHSYEQYF. Written as DNA, the CDR3 is TGCAGCGTTAGGCAGGGCCATTCCTACGAGCAGTACTTC.

This rearrangement joins TRBV11-2 to TRBJ1-2, with D uncertain. The CDR3 length is 16 residues. With 5 bases removed from V and 0 bases from J, the gap between germline ends came to 16 bases. CDR1 is SGHAT, CDR2 FQNNGV, per germline. Written as DNA, the CDR3 is TGTGCCAGCAGCCCAAGGGTCGGGTTACCTAACTATGGCTACACCTTC. Its protein is CASSPRVGLPNYGYTF. Complete variable domain (other parts from reference TRBV11-2 and TRBJ1-2): EAGVAQSPRYKIIEKRQSVAFWCNPISGHATLYWYQQILGQGPKLLIQFQNNGVVDDSQLPKDRFSAERLKGVDSTLKIQPAKLEDSAVYLCASSPRVGLPNYGYTFGSGTRLTVV.

The V call is TRBV27, the J call TRBJ1-2, with no clear D. CDR1 and CDR2 (germline): MNHEY, SMNVEV (reference sequence). This CDR3 has 13 amino acids. V dropped 3 bases and J dropped 3 bases, with 8 bases sitting between them. The CDR3 nucleotides read TGTGCCAGCAGTTTTACCGCAGACTATGGCTACACCTTC. Its translation is CASSFTADYGYTF.

This clonotype came up a few times. The chain is built from TRBV4-2 and TRBJ2-5, with D possibly TRBD1 on 6 matching bases. This CDR3 has 16 amino acids. V was clipped by 3 bases and J by 5 bases, with 19 bases between them. Germline CDR1 is LGHNA and CDR2 is YNFKEQ. The CDR3 reads CASSHHLQDRRETQYF. The CDR3 coding sequence is TGTGCCAGCAGCCACCATCTTCAGGACAGAAGGGAGACCCAGTACTTC.

This clonotype was counted between two and nine times. A junction boundary mismatches the germline segment, possibly from a read error. The chain joins TRBV4-1 to TRBJ2-7, with D possibly being TRBD2 (5 bases). The CDR3 spans 13 residues. Germline CDR1 and CDR2: MGHRA and YSYEKL. CDR3 nucleotide sequence: TGCGCCAGCAGCCAAGATATTGAGCAGGACTTGAACTTC. Its protein product is CASSQDIEQDLNF.

The chain is built from TRBV3-1 and TRBJ2-7, with 9 positions matching TRBD1. The CDR3 is 13 residues long. V shed 5 bases and J 4 bases; nucleotides not matched to a gene: 3. CDR1 is LGHDT, CDR2 YNNKEL, per germline (reference sequence). The CDR3 sequence: CASSTGGRYEQYF. The CDR3 coding sequence is TGTGCCAGCAGCACAGGGGGCAGATACGAGCAGTACTTC.

The chain employs TRBV7-2 and TRBJ2-7; D remains ambiguous. Deletions cut 0 bases from V and 3 bases from J, with 12 bases between. The CDR3 length is 15 residues. Looked up from germline, CDR1 is SGHTA and CDR2 is FQGNSA. CDR3 region: CASSLAALGFYEQYF. CDR3 bases: TGTGCCAGCAGCTTAGCAGCGCTAGGTTTCTACGAGCAGTACTTC.

The CDR3 protein is CASSLGQPEIYGYTF. CDR3 bases: TGTGCCAGCAGCTTAGGACAGCCCGAGATCTATGGCTACACCTTC. The genes are TRBV7-9 and TRBJ1-2; possibly TRBD1 for D (5 bases). Trimming removed 1 base from V and 4 bases from J, with 13 bases in between. This CDR3 has 15 amino acids. Germline CDR1 reads SEHNR; CDR2 reads FQNEAQ (reference sequence).

This clonotype came up a few times. CDR3 residues: CATSREGVPYEQYF. CDR3 bases: TGTGCCACCAGCAGAGAGGGGGTTCCCTACGAGCAGTACTTC. This sequence joins TRBV15 and TRBJ2-7; TRBD1 or TRBD2 may be the D gene (5 bases each). Trimming took 0 bases from V and 2 from J, leaving 8 bases between them. Germline CDR1 is LNHNV and CDR2 is YYDKDF (reference sequence). This CDR3 spans 14 amino acids.

The V gene is TRBV30, the J gene TRBJ2-7, with TRBD1 identical over 9 bases. CDR1 is GTSNPN, CDR2 SVGIG, per germline (reference sequence). This CDR3 contains 14 residues. V shed 2 bases and J 2 bases; nucleotides not matched to a gene: 4. CDR3 region: CAWSPGQGPYEQYF. The CDR3 coding sequence is TGTGCCTGGAGTCCGGGACAGGGTCCCTACGAGCAGTACTTC.